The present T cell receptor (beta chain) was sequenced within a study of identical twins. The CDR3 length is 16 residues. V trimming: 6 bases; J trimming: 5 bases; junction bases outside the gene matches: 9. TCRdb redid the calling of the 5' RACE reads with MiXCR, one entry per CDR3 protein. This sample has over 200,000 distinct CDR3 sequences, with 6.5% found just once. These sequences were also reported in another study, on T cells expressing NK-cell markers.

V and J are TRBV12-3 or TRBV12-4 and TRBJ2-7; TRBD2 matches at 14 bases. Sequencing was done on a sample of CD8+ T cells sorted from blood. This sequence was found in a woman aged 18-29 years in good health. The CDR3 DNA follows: TGTGCCAGCAGCCCTCCGGGACTAGCGGGAGCAAACGAGCAGTACTTC. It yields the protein CASSPPGLAGANEQYF.